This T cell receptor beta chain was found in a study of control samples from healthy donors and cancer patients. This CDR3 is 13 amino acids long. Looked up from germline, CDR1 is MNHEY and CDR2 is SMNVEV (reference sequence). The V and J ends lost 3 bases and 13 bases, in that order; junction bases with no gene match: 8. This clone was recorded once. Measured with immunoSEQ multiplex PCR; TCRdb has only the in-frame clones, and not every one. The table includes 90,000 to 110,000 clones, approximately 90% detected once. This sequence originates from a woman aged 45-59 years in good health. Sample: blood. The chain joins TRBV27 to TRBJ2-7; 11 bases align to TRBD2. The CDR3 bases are TGTGCCAGCAGTTTCTCGCCGGGACTAGCGGAATACGTC. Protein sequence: CASSFSPGLAEYV.